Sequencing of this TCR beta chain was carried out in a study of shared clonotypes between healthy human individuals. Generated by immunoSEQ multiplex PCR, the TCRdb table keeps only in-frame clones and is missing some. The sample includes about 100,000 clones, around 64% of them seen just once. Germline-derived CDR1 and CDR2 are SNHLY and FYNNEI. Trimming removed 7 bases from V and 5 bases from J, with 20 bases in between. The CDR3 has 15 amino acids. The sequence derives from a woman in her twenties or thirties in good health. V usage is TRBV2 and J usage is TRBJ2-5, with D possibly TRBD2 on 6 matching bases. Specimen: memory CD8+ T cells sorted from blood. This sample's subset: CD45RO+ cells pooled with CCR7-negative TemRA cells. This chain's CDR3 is CASTRRNAGGETQYF. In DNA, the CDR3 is TGTGCCAGCACTAGAAGGAATGCCGGAGGGGAGACCCAGTACTTC.